A selection of T cell receptor beta chains follows, all from one sample in a study of cytomegalovirus exposure and HLA in healthy donors. The protocol was immunoSEQ multiplex PCR, while the TCRdb copy is restricted to in-frame clones and leaves out a portion. The sample contains about 73,000 clones, roughly 71% of which appear only once. Material: PBMCs. The receptor source for this set is a man between 65 and 85 years old in good health and CMV-seronegative. Each CDR3 is given with its conserved first and last residue. The order of the fields is D gene, V gene, J gene, clone size, CDR3 protein, CDR3 DNA. The D gene is left open where the match is weak. The size field is filled for only some rows; it gives once, few, many or a size class.

>-|TRBV30|TRBJ1-4|-
CAWSRYRGGSNEKLFF
TGTGCCTGGAGTAGATATAGGGGGGGATCTAATGAAAAACTGTTTTTT
>-|TRBV11-2|TRBJ2-5|-
CASGRGLGVETQYF
TGTGCCAGCGGAAGGGGGTTGGGAGTGGAGACCCAGTACTTC
>TRBD1|TRBV6-5|TRBJ2-5|-
CASSYLTGSETQYF
TGTGCCAGCAGCTACTTGACAGGGTCAGAGACCCAGTACTTC
>-|TRBV5-1|TRBJ2-3|few
CASSFAFTGTDTQYF
TGCGCCAGCAGCTTTGCTTTCACAGGGACAGATACGCAGTATTTT
>-|TRBV5-1|TRBJ2-5|once
CASSFAGAPVETQYF
TGCGCCAGCAGTTTCGCGGGGGCCCCGGTAGAGACCCAGTACTTC
>-|TRBV4-3|TRBJ2-5|-
CASSQDFAGSETQYF
TGCGCCAGCAGCCAAGATTTCGCGGGGTCTGAGACCCAGTACTTC
>TRBD1|TRBV5-1|TRBJ2-1|-
CASSLFRDRGNEQFF
TGCGCCAGCAGCTTGTTCCGGGACAGGGGCAATGAGCAGTTCTTC
>-|TRBV21-1|TRBJ1-1|few
CANPETELGTGNTEAFF
TGTGCCAACCCAGAGACTGAATTAGGGACAGGGAACACTGAAGCTTTCTTT
>-|TRBV11-2|TRBJ1-2|once
CASSPGGGGFYGYTF
TGTGCCAGCAGCCCCGGCGGGGGCGGATTTTATGGCTACACCTTC
>-|TRBV28|TRBJ1-2|-
CASSLRSARGYTF
TGTGCCAGCAGTTTAAGGTCAGCGCGTGGCTACACCTTC
>TRBD2|TRBV5-6|TRBJ2-5|-
CASTRTSGGVETQYF
TGTGCCAGCACCCGGACTAGCGGGGGGGTCGAGACCCAGTACTTC
>-|TRBV19|TRBJ2-3|-
CASNLGGTSDTQYF
TGTGCCAGTAATTTAGGGGGAACCTCAGATACGCAGTATTTT
>-|TRBV19|TRBJ1-2|-
CASNPMGGNGYTF
TGTGCCAGTAACCCTATGGGGGGAAATGGCTACACCTTC
>-|TRBV4-1|TRBJ2-1|-
CASSQALRGAYEQFF
TGCGCCAGCAGCCAAGCTCTACGGGGGGCATATGAGCAGTTCTTC
>-|TRBV18|TRBJ2-5|-
CASSPRLQETQYF
TGTGCCAGCTCACCACGGCTCCAAGAGACCCAGTACTTC
>-|TRBV6-5|TRBJ2-5|-
CASSYSGVSETQYF
TGTGCCAGCAGTTACTCAGGGGTTTCAGAGACCCAGTACTTC
>TRBD1|TRBV27|TRBJ2-1|once
CASSLFTGGSNEQFF
TGTGCCAGCAGTTTATTTACAGGGGGTAGCAATGAGCAGTTCTTC
>TRBD1|TRBV6-1|TRBJ1-1|-
CASSTGTGRAFF
TGTGCCAGCAGCACCGGGACAGGTCGGGCTTTCTTT
>TRBD2|TRBV18|TRBJ2-7|once
CASSPISAGDSYEQYF
TGTGCCAGCTCACCAATTAGTGCGGGAGACTCCTACGAGCAGTACTTC
>TRBD1|TRBV5-6|TRBJ1-6|once
CASSLTAGQGFSPLHF
TGTGCCAGCAGCTTGACCGCGGGACAGGGCTTTTCACCCCTCCACTTT
>TRBD1|TRBV2|TRBJ2-7|few
CASSEGLSSGTGKQYF
TGTGCCAGCAGTGAAGGACTGTCATCCGGGACAGGGAAACAGTACTTC
>-|TRBV30|TRBJ2-1|-
CAWSLSRGEQFF
TGTGCCTGGAGTCTTTCCAGGGGCGAGCAGTTCTTC
>-|TRBV6-6|TRBJ1-1|few
CASRGGTPEAFF
TGTGCCAGCAGGGGGGGGACCCCTGAAGCTTTCTTT
>TRBD2|TRBV9|TRBJ2-5|-
CASSRAGTSGSGLVETQYF
TGTGCCAGCAGCCGTGCAGGGACTAGCGGGAGTGGGTTAGTTGAGACCCAGTACTTC
>-|TRBV28|TRBJ1-3|-
CASSSTAGPSGNTIYF
TGTGCCAGCAGTTCAACAGCGGGTCCCTCTGGAAACACCATATATTTT
>-|TRBV19|TRBJ1-3|-
CASTLGGTGNTIYF
TGTGCCAGTACCTTGGGAGGGACTGGAAACACCATATATTTT